The clone carrying this T cell receptor beta chain was seen many times. No antigen is known for it. TCR beta libraries were made by quantitative 5'-RACE with molecular barcodes. MiXCR, run by TCRdb on the 5' RACE reads, gives a single entry per CDR3 protein. The sample lists 200,000 to 300,000 distinct CDR3 sequences, roughly a tenth occurring once. This record comes from a study of CD8 T cells in ankylosing spondylitis. General study points: From matched ankylosing spondylitis synovial fluid, disease-linked clones were reportedly recovered at significantly enriched levels. Within ankylosing spondylitis blood, a TCR beta motif made up of roughly eight highly homologous variants appeared to be characteristic.

The V end was cut by 5 bases, the J end by 10 bases, with 9 bases between. The germline gives CDR1 SGHTA, CDR2 FQGNSA. The CDR3 sequence is 11 residues long. This sequence originates from a male donor with ankylosing spondylitis or in good health (not recorded which). Sequences were obtained from blood, either unsorted or a sorted T cell fraction (not recorded which). This chain connects TRBV7-2 to TRBJ2-1; no firm D call. DNA of the CDR3: TGTGCCAGCAGCCTCTCTTTGGAGCAGTTCTTC. It codes for CASSLSLEQFF.